The 28 T cell receptor beta chains listed next were all sequenced from one sample in a study of shared T cell receptors in the human thymus. Some clones are missing from TCRdb's copy, which holds only in-frame ones; the method was immunoSEQ multiplex PCR. Counted here are 500,000 to 550,000 clones, about four fifths occurring once; the ten biggest clones make up roughly 0.013%. Another study also made use of these data, one on human thymus T cells.

The sequencing sample was made of thymocytes. The receptors originated from a boy under three years old with a congenital heart defect.

The genes are TRBV7-2 and TRBJ2-7; 11 bases match TRBD2. The germline CDR1 and CDR2 sequences are SGHTA and FQGNSA. With V trimmed by 5 bases and J by 7 bases, 16 bases remained unmatched. CDR3 length equals 17 residues. The CDR3 protein is CASSPGRGLAASWEQYF. CDR3 nucleotides: TGTGCCAGCAGCCCGGGCCGGGGACTAGCGGCCTCCTGGGAGCAGTACTTC.

The gene calls are TRBV5-4 and TRBJ2-1, with 8 bases that match TRBD2. V lost 5 bases to trimming and J lost 2 bases; unmatched junction nucleotides: 12. CDR3 length equals 17 residues. CDR1 is SGHNT, CDR2 YYREEE, per germline (reference sequence). CDR3 nucleotide sequence: TGTGCCAGCAGACCCGACATCGGGAGGGGCGCCTACAATGAGCAGTTCTTC. Amino acid sequence: CASRPDIGRGAYNEQFF.

The chain has TRBV7-2 and TRBJ2-2; D remains unclear. Germline loops: CDR1 SGHTA, CDR2 FQGNSA. This CDR3 contains 15 residues. The ends were cut back, 5 bases at V and 3 bases at J, with 13 bases in the middle. The CDR3 sequence is CASSILVDYTGELFF. In DNA, the CDR3 is TGTGCCAGCAGCATTCTAGTCGACTACACCGGGGAGCTGTTTTTT.

The rearrangement joins TRBV6-5 to TRBJ2-7, with 8 bases fitting TRBD2. Germline values: CDR1 MNHEY, CDR2 SVGAGI. V lost 11 bases, J lost 7 bases, and 13 bases stayed unmatched. The CDR3 runs to 13 residues. For the CDR3, the DNA is TGTGCCGTCCGTAGGGGAGCGGGAGATGAGCAGTACTTC. Protein sequence: CAVRRGAGDEQYF.

The CDR3 sequence: CAWSGLAGSQETQYF. CDR3 sequence (DNA): TGTGCCTGGAGTGGGCTAGCGGGGTCGCAAGAGACCCAGTACTTC. V usage is TRBV30 and J usage is TRBJ2-5; 9 bases match TRBD2. V dropped 1 base and J dropped 2; count of bases not matched to a gene: 5. The CDR3 has 15 residues. Germline assignment: CDR1 GTSNPN and CDR2 SVGIG (reference sequence).

V usage is TRBV7-4 and J usage is TRBJ1-1, with 7 bases that match TRBD1. Germline trimming cut 2 bases from V and 5 bases from J; bases unmatched to any gene: 8. CDR1 and CDR2 (germline): SGHVT, SQSDAQ. This CDR3 has 15 residues. Written as DNA, the CDR3 is TGTGCCAGCAGCTTAAAGACAGGGAATTCGACTGAAGCTTTCTTT. It codes for CASSLKTGNSTEAFF. The full variable domain, completed using reference TRBV7-4 and TRBJ1-1, is GAGVSQSPRYKVAKRGRDVALRCDSISGHVTLYWYRQTLGQGSEVLTYSQSDAQRDKSGRPSGRFSAERPERSVSTLKIQRTEQGDSAVYLCASSLKTGNSTEAFFGQGTRLTVV.

The chain has TRBV29-1 and TRBJ2-2; D may be TRBD2 (6 bases). CDR3 length: 13 amino acids. Germline lookup yields CDR1 SQVTM and CDR2 ANQGSEA. Deletions cut 4 bases from V and 3 bases from J, with 9 bases between. For the CDR3, the DNA is TGCAGCGTTGGCGGGGCTGACACCGGGGAGCTGTTTTTT. Translation: CSVGGADTGELFF.

CDR3 DNA sequence: TGTGCCAGCAGCTTAACTAGCGGGGCGGGGGATGAGCAGTACTTC. It is translated as CASSLTSGAGDEQYF. The rearrangement links TRBV7-2 to TRBJ2-7, with 10 bases matching TRBD2. Germline V CDR1 and CDR2: SGHTA, FQGNSA. The CDR3 has 15 residues. The V segment lost 2 bases and the J segment 7 bases; nucleotides outside the gene matches: 8.

This clone has more than one count but fewer than ten. V and J are TRBV4-2 and TRBJ2-1, with a weak D call TRBD2 (6 bases). The germline CDR1 and CDR2 sequences are LGHNA and YNFKEQ. The CDR3 loop spans 15 amino acids. V was pared by 2 bases and J by 8 bases, with 16 bases between. The CDR3 coding sequence is TGTGCCAGCAGCCAAAGACTAGTCCCCGATGATGAGCAGTTCTTC. It encodes CASSQRLVPDDEQFF.

The chain is built from TRBV5-1 and TRBJ1-4; possibly TRBD1 for D (6 bases). Trimming removed 4 bases at V and 6 bases at J, with 31 bases between. The germline V gene has CDR1 SGHRS and CDR2 YFSETQ. This CDR3 is 20 amino acids long. CDR3 sequence reads: CASSAKRGGMIGVQDEKLFF. CDR3 coding DNA: TGCGCCAGCAGCGCCAAAAGAGGGGGAATGATCGGAGTCCAGGATGAAAAACTGTTTTTT.

V and J are TRBV6-4 and TRBJ2-3, with D possibly matching TRBD1 (7 bases). The CDR3 length is 15 residues. V lost 6 bases and J lost 3, with 16 bases in between. The germline V gene encodes CDR1 MRHNA and CDR2 SNTAGT. CDR3 in DNA: TGTGCCAGCAGCCCCCAGGGGGGAGAAACAGATACGCAGTATTTT. It specifies CASSPQGGETDTQYF.

The chain couples TRBV5-4 to TRBJ2-5; the D gene is possibly TRBD2 (5 bases). CDR1 SGHNT and CDR2 YYREEE come from the germline V gene (reference sequence). V dropped 0 bases and J dropped 2 bases, with 8 bases sitting between them. The CDR3 runs 14 residues. The CDR3 DNA reads as TGTGCCAGCAGCTTGGCGACGGGACAAGAGACCCAGTACTTC. Residues: CASSLATGQETQYF.

This clone turned up a few times. The chain employs TRBV20-1 and TRBJ2-3; D gene uncertain. Germline loops: CDR1 DFQATT, CDR2 SNEGSKA (reference sequence). The CDR3 runs 10 residues. Trimming took 4 bases from V and 5 from J, leaving 4 bases between them. The CDR3 DNA sequence: TGCAGTGCTATTCAAGATACGCAGTATTTT. It specifies CSAIQDTQYF.

The chain is built from TRBV25-1 and TRBJ1-2; D is unresolved. V gave up 5 bases and J gave up 4 bases, with 17 bases separating them. CDR1 is MGHDK, CDR2 SYGVNS, per germline. The CDR3 has 15 residues. DNA for the CDR3: TGTGCCAGCAGTAACCCCGGCGAGGGTTCCTATGGCTACACCTTC. It codes for CASSNPGEGSYGYTF.

Worth noting for this clone: This sample also contains other DNA sequences that code for the same CDR3. This chain joins TRBV27 and TRBJ2-7; 9 bases are a match to TRBD1. This CDR3 is built from 14 residues. Germline CDR1 reads MNHEY; CDR2 reads SMNVEV (reference sequence). The V segment lost 3 bases and the J segment 3 bases; nucleotides outside the gene matches: 3. The CDR3 nucleotides are TGTGCCAGCAGTTTCCGGGACAGGGACTACGAGCAGTACTTC. It encodes CASSFRDRDYEQYF.

The gene calls are TRBV2 and TRBJ2-2; weak D call: TRBD1 (6 bases). The CDR3 loop spans 14 amino acids. Trimming stripped 3 bases from V and 7 bases from J, with 12 bases between. The germline gives CDR1 SNHLY, CDR2 FYNNEI. CDR3 DNA: TGTGCCAGCAGTGAGGGGGCAGTCGGCGGGGAGCTGTTTTTT. Protein product: CASSEGAVGGELFF.

This chain links TRBV27 with TRBJ1-2; TRBD1 is a possible D gene (6 bases). This CDR3 comprises 14 residues. V was cut by 5 bases and J by 4 bases, with 14 bases left in between. CDR1 and CDR2 (germline): MNHEY, SMNVEV (reference sequence). CDR3 region: CASSPGQSLYGYTF. The CDR3 DNA reads TGTGCCAGCAGTCCAGGACAGTCGCTCTATGGCTACACCTTC.

This clone showed up just a few times. The rearrangement links TRBV21-1 to TRBJ2-7; TRBD1 is the table's D call, not checked against the DNA. TRBV21-1 represents a pseudogene. The CDR3 is 12 amino acids. CDR3 protein: CASSNRGGEQYF. CDR3 DNA sequence: TGTGCCAGCAGCAACAGGGGTGGCGAGCAGTACTTC.

This clone was seen a few times. At one boundary the junction diverges from the germline segment, which might be a read error. J is TRBJ2-7 and V is TRBV7-7; TRBD2 agrees at 7 bases. Germline CDR1 reads SSHAT; CDR2 reads FNYEAQ (reference sequence). The CDR3 loop spans 16 amino acids. The CDR3 DNA is TGTGCTAGCAGCCAGGAGTTGGGGGAGGGCCCCCACGAGCAGTACTTC. Translation: CASSQELGEGPHEQYF.

CDR3 protein: CASSLWGGTDTQYF. The CDR3 DNA reads TGTGCCAGCAGTTTATGGGGGGGGACAGATACGCAGTATTTT. The V call is TRBV27, the J call TRBJ2-3, with TRBD2 identical over 7 bases. The V gene's germline CDR1 is MNHEY and CDR2 SMNVEV (reference sequence). V gave up 1 base and J gave up 3 bases; unmatched junction bases: 1. This CDR3 comprises 14 residues.

This sequence joins TRBV4-3 and TRBJ1-1; no firm D call. CDR1 is LGHNA, CDR2 YSLEER, per germline. The length of the CDR3 is 14 residues. Trimming removed 0 bases from V and 4 bases from J, with 9 bases in between. The CDR3 loop reads CASSQDLYCTEAFF. CDR3 nucleotides: TGCGCCAGCAGCCAAGATCTTTACTGCACTGAAGCTTTCTTT.

V and J are TRBV14 and TRBJ1-2, with 7 nucleotides matching TRBD1. The CDR3 is made up of 13 amino acids. Germline V gives CDR1 SGHDN, CDR2 FVKESK. J lost 6 bases, V lost 4 bases, and 5 bases had no gene match. The CDR3 reads CASSPRQGHGYTF. As DNA, the CDR3 is TGTGCCAGCAGCCCGAGACAGGGACATGGCTACACCTTC.

The rearrangement joins TRBV5-5 to TRBJ2-7, with TRBD1 identical over 8 bases. The CDR3 length is 15 residues. The trim removed 2 bases at V and 2 bases at J, leaving 6 bases unmatched. The germline V gene encodes CDR1 SGHKS and CDR2 YYEKEE (reference sequence). The CDR3 sequence is CASSFKGQGAYEQYF. The DNA for the CDR3 is TGTGCCAGCAGCTTTAAAGGACAGGGAGCCTACGAGCAGTACTTC.

The chain links TRBV28 to TRBJ1-2, with D tentatively TRBD1 (5 bases). V lost 5 bases, J lost 0 bases, and 13 bases lay in between. The CDR3 has 15 residues. CDR1 and CDR2 (germline): MDHEN, SYDVKM. The chain's CDR3 is CASSPRTPTNYGYTF. CDR3 coding DNA: TGTGCCAGCAGTCCCCGGACACCGACTAACTATGGCTACACCTTC.

This clone appeared a few times. J is TRBJ2-1 and V is TRBV5-1; 10 bases align to TRBD2. Germline V gene lookup returns CDR1 SGHRS and CDR2 YFSETQ. After removal of 5 bases from V and 8 bases from J, the junction contained 10 bases not matched to a gene. CDR3 length: 15 amino acids. CDR3 region: CASRVGLAGVDEQFF. The CDR3 DNA reads as TGCGCCAGCAGGGTGGGGCTAGCGGGAGTCGATGAGCAGTTCTTC. Filled out from reference TRBV5-1 and TRBJ2-1, the complete variable domain reads KAGVTQTPRYLIKTRGQQVTLSCSPISGHRSVSWYQQTPGQGLQFLFEYFSETQRNKGNFPGRFSGRQFSNSRSEMNVSTLELGDSALYLCASRVGLAGVDEQFFGPGTRLTVL.

The V call is TRBV19, the J call TRBJ2-3; D unclear. This CDR3 is 14 amino acids long. The V end was cut by 2 bases, the J end by 0 bases, with 6 bases between. Germline assignment: CDR1 LNHDA and CDR2 SQIVND (reference sequence). The CDR3 loop is CASSIRVSTDTQYF. In nucleotides, the CDR3 is TGTGCCAGTAGTATACGGGTCAGCACAGATACGCAGTATTTT.

The gene calls are TRBV4-3 and TRBJ2-7; 8 positions agree with TRBD2. Germline V gives CDR1 LGHNA, CDR2 YSLEER. V lost 2 bases, J lost 3 bases, and 9 bases stayed unmatched. This CDR3 region has 16 residues. The CDR3 nucleotides read TGCGCCAGCAGCCAACAAACCGGGACTAGTATCTACGAGCAGTACTTC. Translated: CASSQQTGTSIYEQYF.

The V call is TRBV4-1, the J call TRBJ2-1; 14 bases line up with TRBD2. The V gene end was trimmed by 5 bases and the J gene end by 2 bases; junction bases not matched to a gene: 11. CDR1 and CDR2 from the germline V gene are MGHRA and YSYEKL. The CDR3 is 19 residues long. The CDR3 DNA reads TGCGCCAGCAGCAACGGGACTAGCGGGAGAATAAACACCTACAATGAGCAGTTCTTC. Its protein product is CASSNGTSGRINTYNEQFF.